These 22 T cell receptor beta chains came from one sample sequenced in a study of blood T cells in healthy people across ages (dated by TCRdb to between 2014 and 2017). The library was generated by 5' RACE. Sequencing was performed on an Illumina HiSeq 2500. The second PCR ran for roughly 7 to 11 cycles and used a J-beta primer mix along with a sample-barcoded 5' primer. TCRdb redid the processing of the public reads, applying fastp at Q25 and MiXCR, and retained in-frame beta chains. CDR3 protein duplicates are merged, each entry listing the most common genes and DNA. The sample table holds about 1,500,000 distinct CDR3 sequences, of which about 30% were seen once. The top ten clones comprise 7.7% of the sample. Sequencing was carried out using blood. The receptor set was obtained from a woman aged 30 to 39 in good health.

This clonotype showed up just a few times. This chain links TRBV11-2 with TRBJ2-7; D unclear. This CDR3 spans 14 amino acids. Deletions cut 5 bases from V and 2 bases from J, with 13 bases between. Germline CDR1 SGHAT, CDR2 FQNNGV. CDR3 DNA sequence: TGTGCCAGCAGCCATTGGACGCAGGCCTACGAGCAGTACTTC. This sequence encodes CASSHWTQAYEQYF.

The chain recombines TRBV5-1 with TRBJ2-6; D uncertain. The germline gives CDR1 SGHRS, CDR2 YFSETQ. The CDR3 has 16 amino acids. Trimming shortened V by 0 bases and J by 0 bases, and 7 bases separated the two germline ends. CDR3 loop: CASSLAYRSGANVLTF. Here the CDR3 DNA reads TGCGCCAGCAGCTTGGCATACCGCTCTGGGGCCAACGTCCTGACTTTC.

This clonotype was counted many times. The chain couples TRBV4-1 to TRBJ2-3; D unclear. The germline V gene encodes CDR1 MGHRA and CDR2 YSYEKL. V was shortened by 0 bases and J by 4 bases, with 17 bases between the two germline ends. CDR3 length equals 17 residues. CDR3 loop: CASSQDLGSLWPDTQYF. The CDR3 region has the DNA TGCGCCAGCAGCCAAGATTTAGGCAGCCTCTGGCCAGATACGCAGTATTTT.

The sample holds a few counts of this clonotype. The chain uses TRBV11-2 and TRBJ2-3, with D unresolved. The V gene's germline CDR1 is SGHAT and CDR2 FQNNGV. V lost 5 bases and J lost 0, with 9 bases in between. This CDR3 spans 14 amino acids. The chain's CDR3 is CASSGDKSTDTQYF. DNA of the CDR3: TGTGCCAGCAGCGGCGACAAGAGCACAGATACGCAGTATTTT.

The CDR3, as DNA: TGTGCCAGCACTGACGGACAGGGGTCGGTGAAGGCTTTCTTT. Protein: CASTDGQGSVKAFF. The chain joins TRBV6-6 to TRBJ1-1, with TRBD1 matching 9 bases. Germline loops: CDR1 MNHNY, CDR2 SVGAGI (reference sequence). This CDR3 is built from 14 residues. J gave up 11 bases and V 7 bases, and 14 bases lay outside the gene matches.

There are many counts of this clonotype. The chain links TRBV20-1 to TRBJ2-3; the match to TRBD1 covers 8 bases. Trimming cost V 5 bases and J 4 bases; bases outside gene matches: 11. Germline V lookup: CDR1 DFQATT, CDR2 SNEGSKA (reference sequence). This CDR3 spans 15 amino acids. The CDR3 DNA is TGCAGTGCTCCCCAACGGGACAGGAAGCCAGATACGCAGTATTTT. It specifies CSAPQRDRKPDTQYF.

The rearrangement uses TRBV20-1 and TRBJ2-3; D is unresolved. The CDR3 runs 14 residues. Germline lookup yields CDR1 DFQATT and CDR2 SNEGSKA (reference sequence). V gave up 6 bases and J gave up 4 bases, with 17 bases separating them. As DNA, the CDR3 is TGCAGTGCGGCGAAGACTTTAATGGCAGATACGCAGTATTTT. Its protein product is CSAAKTLMADTQYF.

This chain links TRBV3-1 with TRBJ1-4; D ambiguous. Germline-derived CDR1 and CDR2 are LGHDT and YNNKEL (reference sequence). Trimming cost V 4 bases and J 4 bases, with 10 bases left between them. This CDR3 has 14 amino acids. The CDR3 coding sequence is TGTGCCAGCAGCCCGACCCCGAATAATGAAAAACTGTTTTTT. This sequence encodes CASSPTPNNEKLFF.

The sample holds a few counts of this clonotype. V is TRBV9 and J is TRBJ2-7, with D possibly TRBD1 on 5 matching bases. V lost 0 bases and J lost 3, with 19 bases in between. Germline V gene lookup returns CDR1 SGDLS and CDR2 YYNGEE. This CDR3 contains 17 residues. Here the CDR3 reads CASSVGSGQGLNYEQYF. CDR3 in DNA: TGTGCCAGCAGCGTAGGCTCTGGGCAGGGTCTTAACTACGAGCAGTACTTC.

The genes are TRBV27 and TRBJ2-1; unclear D gene. V was pared by 0 bases and J by 6 bases, with 6 bases between. The CDR3 contains 13 residues. From germline, CDR1 is MNHEY and CDR2 SMNVEV (reference sequence). The DNA for the CDR3 is TGTGCCAGCAGTTTATCGTTCTGCAATGAGCAGTTCTTC. This encodes CASSLSFCNEQFF.

V usage is TRBV18 and J usage is TRBJ1-5; TRBD1 might be the D (6 bases). Germline values: CDR1 KGHSH, CDR2 LQKENI. This CDR3 contains 16 residues. The V end lost 6 bases, the J end lost 1 base, and 16 bases lay between the germline ends. The CDR3 DNA reads TGTGCCAGCTCGGCAGGACAGCAAGGGAGCAATCAGCCCCAGCATTTT. It specifies CASSAGQQGSNQPQHF.

This clonotype appeared a few times. This rearrangement joins TRBV7-2 to TRBJ2-7; D is unclear. Looked up from germline, CDR1 is SGHTA and CDR2 is FQGNSA. The CDR3 has 16 residues. The V end was cut by 1 base, the J end by 3 bases, with 16 bases between. The CDR3 is CASSLESDQPYYEQYF. The CDR3 bases are TGTGCCAGCAGCTTAGAGTCGGACCAACCTTACTACGAGCAGTACTTC.

A remark on this clonotype: The junction departs from the called germline gene at one end, perhaps through a read error. The chain uses TRBV7-2 and TRBJ2-7, with D possibly called TRBD1 or TRBD2 (5 bases each). CDR1 is SGHTA, CDR2 FQGNSA, per germline. The CDR3 consists of 14 residues. The DNA of the CDR3 is TGTGCCAGCAGCTTAGAGTGGGACGCCCTGGAGCAAGACTTC. Its translation: CASSLEWDALEQDF. The full variable domain, rest sourced from reference TRBV7-2 and TRBJ2-7, is GAGVSQSPSNKVTEKGKDVELRCDPISGHTALYWYRQSLGQGLEFLIYFQGNSAPDKSGLPSDRFSAERTGGSVSTLTIQRTQQEDSAVYLCASSLEWDALEQDFGPGTRLTVT.

The sample holds many counts of this clonotype. The chain is built from TRBV29-1 and TRBJ1-2, with TRBD1 as a possible D gene (6 bases). V dropped 4 bases and J dropped 6 bases, with 9 bases sitting between them. This CDR3 is 11 amino acids long. The germline CDR1 and CDR2 sequences are SQVTM and ANQGSEA. The CDR3 DNA reads TGCAGCGTTGGGGGGCTCGATGGCTACACCTTC. Protein product: CSVGGLDGYTF.

This rearrangement joins TRBV28 to TRBJ2-3, with D possibly matching TRBD1 (7 bases). Germline assignment: CDR1 MDHEN and CDR2 SYDVKM. The length of the CDR3 is 14 residues. Trimming cost V 8 bases and J 5 bases, with 17 bases left between them. DNA for the CDR3: TGTGCCAGCGACCAGGGGGGCCAGCTAGATACGCAGTATTTT. It yields the protein CASDQGGQLDTQYF.

The rearrangement joins TRBV5-1 to TRBJ2-4, with D possibly TRBD2 on 5 matching bases. This CDR3 region has 13 residues. From germline, CDR1 is SGHRS and CDR2 YFSETQ. V lost 10 bases and J lost 4, with 15 bases in between. The CDR3 loop reads CASNYGEKNIQYF. Written as DNA, the CDR3 is TGCGCCTCTAACTACGGGGAAAAAAACATTCAGTACTTC.

The J gene is TRBJ2-4, the V gene TRBV3-1; 9 bases agree with TRBD1. Trimming took 6 bases from V and 6 from J; bases not matched to a gene: 6. The CDR3 is 14 residues long. Germline V gene lookup returns CDR1 LGHDT and CDR2 YNNKEL (reference sequence). The CDR3: CASSAGDRVNIQYF. CDR3 nucleotide sequence: TGTGCCAGCAGTGCCGGGGACAGGGTAAACATTCAGTACTTC. The full variable domain, with the rest looked up from reference TRBV3-1 and TRBJ2-4, is DTAVSQTPKYLVTQMGNDKSIKCEQNLGHDTMYWYKQDSKKFLKIMFSYNNKELIINETVPNRFSPKSPDKAHLNLHINSLELGDSAVYFCASSAGDRVNIQYFGAGTRLSVL.

V and J are TRBV15 and TRBJ1-2, with D hard to call. The germline V and J ends were trimmed by 3 bases and 4 bases, with 12 bases remaining between them. The CDR3 consists of 14 residues. The V gene's germline CDR1 is LNHNV and CDR2 YYDKDF (reference sequence). CDR3 sequence (DNA): TGTGCCACCAGCAGGGCACTTCCTACCTATGGCTACACCTTC. As protein: CATSRALPTYGYTF.

The chain links TRBV2 to TRBJ1-2, with D unresolved. The germline V gene encodes CDR1 SNHLY and CDR2 FYNNEI. The CDR3 has 15 residues. The ends were cut back, 8 bases at V and 8 bases at J, with 24 bases in the middle. CDR3 DNA: TGTGCCAGCTGTATGCAAAACGAGGAACCAAGGGGCTACACCTTC. It translates to CASCMQNEEPRGYTF.

This clonotype has ten or more counts. The rearrangement uses TRBV29-1 and TRBJ1-2; 8 positions agree with TRBD1. Germline loops: CDR1 SQVTM, CDR2 ANQGSEA. V shed 7 bases and J 4 bases; nucleotides not matched to a gene: 14. The CDR3 covers 15 residues. CDR3 coding DNA: TGCAGCGCCAGACGGCTACAGGGGGGAACCTATGGCTACACCTTC. Protein sequence: CSARRLQGGTYGYTF.

This clonotype has just a few counts. The chain joins TRBV7-2 to TRBJ2-1; D is uncertain. The CDR3 is 14 residues long. The germline V and J ends were trimmed by 0 bases and 6 bases, with 9 bases remaining between them. Germline V CDR1 and CDR2: SGHTA, FQGNSA. In DNA form, the CDR3 reads TGTGCCAGCAGCTTAGCGGGCAGAACCAATGAGCAGTTCTTC. Translating gives CASSLAGRTNEQFF.

This chain links TRBV5-5 with TRBJ2-1; D gene ambiguous. The V end lost 4 bases, the J end lost 4 bases, and 12 bases lay between the germline ends. From germline, CDR1 is SGHKS and CDR2 YYEKEE (reference sequence). The CDR3 runs to 14 residues. The CDR3 DNA follows: TGTGCCAGCAGCGATGGCCTTTTATACAATGAGCAGTTCTTC. It codes for CASSDGLLYNEQFF.